These 22 T cell receptor beta chains were sequenced from one sample in a study of blood T cell repertoires in COVID-19. Measured with immunoSEQ multiplex PCR; TCRdb has only the in-frame clones, and not every one. The sample has about 120,000 clones, more than 60% seen once. Sequences were obtained from peripheral blood. These receptors all stem from a man over 45 with acute or convalescent COVID-19.

This chain links TRBV27 with TRBJ1-3; maybe TRBD1 (6 bases). The germline gives CDR1 MNHEY, CDR2 SMNVEV (reference sequence). Between the trimmed V and J ends, which lost 5 bases and 2 bases, there was a span of 16 bases. CDR3 length: 16 amino acids. Here the CDR3 reads CASSPGGARTGNTIYF. The CDR3 bases are TGTGCCAGCAGTCCCGGGGGGGCTAGGACTGGAAACACCATATATTTT.

The chain recombines TRBV21-1 with TRBJ2-6; the table's D gene call, TRBD2, was not cross checked with the DNA. TRBV21-1 is noted as a pseudogene. CDR3 length equals 14 residues. The CDR3 spells CASSGGFGANVLTF. The CDR3 bases are TGTGCCAGCAGCGGGGGGTTTGGGGCCAACGTCCTGACTTTC.

This clone was seen more than once but under ten times. The V gene is TRBV30, the J gene TRBJ1-1, with 9 bases lining up with TRBD1. Germline V CDR1 and CDR2: GTSNPN, SVGIG (reference sequence). The CDR3 has 15 amino acids. J lost 1 base, V lost 2 bases, and 5 bases had no gene match. CDR3 loop: CAWSSKQGANTEAFF. The CDR3 DNA sequence: TGTGCCTGGAGTTCAAAACAGGGGGCGAACACTGAAGCTTTCTTT.

J is TRBJ1-2 and V is TRBV28, with D possibly matching TRBD1 (6 bases). The length of the CDR3 is 15 residues. Germline lookup yields CDR1 MDHEN and CDR2 SYDVKM. Trimming pared 5 bases from V and 4 bases from J, leaving 17 bases between. The chain's CDR3 is CASSETGFYGYGYTF. The CDR3 DNA reads as TGTGCCAGCAGTGAAACAGGGTTCTATGGCTATGGCTACACCTTC.

The rearrangement joins TRBV18 to TRBJ2-7; 9 bases fit TRBD1. This CDR3 has 14 amino acids. Looked up from germline, CDR1 is KGHSH and CDR2 is LQKENI. V shed 6 bases and J 6 bases; nucleotides not matched to a gene: 9. The CDR3 region has the DNA TGTGCCAGCTCGCCCCCGGGACAGGGAGTCGAGCAGTACTTC. It specifies CASSPPGQGVEQYF.

J is TRBJ2-5 and V is TRBV14, with TRBD1 matching 10 bases. J lost 5 bases, V lost 0 bases, and 12 bases had no gene match. CDR1 is SGHDN, CDR2 FVKESK, per germline. CDR3 size: 18 residues. CDR3 loop: CASSQESLDRGRVETQYF. In nucleotides, the CDR3 is TGTGCCAGCAGCCAAGAATCCCTGGACAGGGGGAGGGTGGAGACCCAGTACTTC. Variable domain in full (rest from reference TRBV14 and TRBJ2-5): EAGVTQFPSHSVIEKGQTVTLRCDPISGHDNLYWYRRVMGKEIKFLLHFVKESKQDESGMPNNRFLAERTGGTYSTLKVQPAELEDSGVYFCASSQESLDRGRVETQYFGPGTRLLVL.

The chain carries TRBV7-6 and TRBJ1-4; 9 bases are shared with TRBD1. Trimming at V came to 5 bases and at J to 5 bases, leaving 6 bases not matched to a gene. Germline CDR1 and CDR2: SGHVS and FNYEAQ. CDR3 length: 15 residues. CDR3 nucleotides: TGTGCCAGCAGCCCCAGACAGGGGGGAAATGAAAAACTGTTTTTT. It translates to CASSPRQGGNEKLFF. Drawing the rest from reference TRBV7-6 and TRBJ1-4, the complete variable domain is GAGVSQSPRYKVTKRGQDVALRCDPISGHVSLYWYRQALGQGPEFLTYFNYEAQQDKSGLPNDRFSAERPEGSISTLTIQRTEQRDSAMYRCASSPRQGGNEKLFFGSGTQLSVL.

The chain is built from TRBV9 and TRBJ2-3, with TRBD1 matching 9 bases. Trimming took 0 bases from V and 4 from J; bases not matched to a gene: 3. The V gene's germline CDR1 is SGDLS and CDR2 YYNGEE. CDR3 size: 15 residues. The DNA of the CDR3 is TGTGCCAGCAGCGTAGGGGACAGGGAAGCAGATACGCAGTATTTT. It codes for CASSVGDREADTQYF.

The rearrangement links TRBV9 to TRBJ2-5; D not resolved. The CDR3 has 14 amino acids. Deletions cut 0 bases from V and 3 bases from J, with 9 bases between. Per germline, CDR1 SGDLS and CDR2 YYNGEE. This chain's CDR3 is CASSVGSVEETQYF. The CDR3 DNA is TGTGCCAGCAGCGTAGGAAGCGTCGAAGAGACCCAGTACTTC.

The chain combines TRBV4-1 with TRBJ2-1; the D gene is possibly TRBD2 (6 bases). The CDR3 extends over 18 amino acids. Trimming took off 0 bases at V and 0 bases at J, with 15 bases between the two ends. The germline V gene has CDR1 MGHRA and CDR2 YSYEKL. This chain's CDR3 is CASSQDPPSESSYNEQFF. The CDR3 coding sequence is TGCGCCAGCAGCCAAGACCCACCTAGCGAAAGCTCCTACAATGAGCAGTTCTTC.

The rearrangement joins TRBV19 to TRBJ1-2; D perhaps matches TRBD1 (5 bases). V was shortened by 3 bases and J by 3 bases, with 11 bases between the two germline ends. Germline-derived CDR1 and CDR2 are LNHDA and SQIVND (reference sequence). The CDR3 has 14 amino acids. The CDR3 bases are TGTGCCAGTAGTATGGGGCGCCAGGACTATGGCTACACCTTC. Its protein product is CASSMGRQDYGYTF.

This sequence joins TRBV15 and TRBJ2-3; 14 nucleotides match TRBD2. The CDR3 sequence is 16 residues long. With 5 bases clipped from V and 2 bases from J, the junction kept 3 bases outside the gene matches. Germline-derived CDR1 and CDR2 are LNHNV and YYDKDF (reference sequence). This CDR3 is CATSRLAGGNTDTQYF. The CDR3 DNA sequence: TGTGCCACCAGCCGACTAGCGGGGGGGAACACAGATACGCAGTATTTT. The full variable domain, its missing parts supplied by reference TRBV15 and TRBJ2-3, is DAMVIQNPRYQVTQFGKPVTLSCSQTLNHNVMYWYQQKSSQAPKLLFHYYDKDFNNEADTPDNFQSRRPNTSFCFLDIRSPGLGDTAMYLCATSRLAGGNTDTQYFGPGTRLTVL.

The chain carries TRBV5-6 and TRBJ2-5, with 8 bases lining up with TRBD2. Germline V lookup: CDR1 SGHDT, CDR2 YYEEEE. This CDR3 contains 15 residues. V was pared by 2 bases and J by 6 bases, with 9 bases of the junction left unmatched. The CDR3 DNA sequence: TGTGCCAGCAGCTTTATCCGGGGGGGCTGGCAGACCCAGTACTTC. Protein product: CASSFIRGGWQTQYF.

The V gene is TRBV21-1, the J gene TRBJ1-2. TRBV21-1 is a pseudogene locus. The CDR3 runs to 15 residues. The CDR3 bases are TGTGCCAGCCCCCGGTCCGGGGGATCGGACTATGGCTACACCTTC. It yields the protein CASPRSGGSDYGYTF.

The gene calls are TRBV5-4 and TRBJ1-3, with D hard to call. V lost 0 bases and J lost 4, with 11 bases in between. This CDR3 comprises 15 residues. CDR1 is SGHNT and CDR2 is YYREEE in the germline V gene (reference sequence). CDR3 region: CASSLDSGAGNTIYF. As DNA, the CDR3 is TGTGCCAGCAGCTTGGATTCTGGAGCCGGAAACACCATATATTTT.

The CDR3 coding sequence is TGTGCCAGCAGTGGGGCGGGGTGGACTACCACAGATACGCAGTATTTT. Protein sequence: CASSGAGWTTTDTQYF. The chain combines TRBV2 with TRBJ2-3; D is possibly TRBD2 (6 bases). The length of the CDR3 is 16 residues. Trimming stripped 4 bases from V and 2 bases from J, with 16 bases between. The germline V gene has CDR1 SNHLY and CDR2 FYNNEI.

This chain joins TRBV27 and TRBJ2-4, with D perhaps matching TRBD1 (5 bases). Germline V gene lookup returns CDR1 MNHEY and CDR2 SMNVEV (reference sequence). This CDR3 has 17 amino acids. The V end lost 1 base, the J end lost 1 base, and 14 bases lay between the germline ends. The DNA for the CDR3 is TGTGCCAGCAGTTTATTGGGTCAGGGTTGGGCCAAAAACATTCAGTACTTC. Its protein is CASSLLGQGWAKNIQYF.

The chain uses TRBV30 and TRBJ2-5; D perhaps matches TRBD2 (5 bases). The CDR3 runs 15 residues. The germline V gene encodes CDR1 GTSNPN and CDR2 SVGIG (reference sequence). Trimming removed 4 bases from V and 4 bases from J, with 19 bases in between. CDR3 DNA: TGTGCCTGGAACGGAAGGCGCGAGGGTGGAGAGACCCAGTACTTC. It codes for CAWNGRREGGETQYF. The entire variable domain, with the rest obtained from reference TRBV30 and TRBJ2-5, is as follows: SQTIHQWPATLVQPVGSPLSLECTVEGTSNPNLYWYRQAAGRGLQLLFYSVGIGQISSEVPQNLSASRPQDRQFILSSKKLLLSDSGFYLCAWNGRREGGETQYFGPGTRLLVL.

This clone was found a few times. The rearrangement links TRBV7-9 to TRBJ2-7; 7 bases are a match to TRBD2. The germline gives CDR1 SEHNR, CDR2 FQNEAQ (reference sequence). The CDR3 spans 16 residues. Trimming took 1 base from V and 0 from J; bases not matched to a gene: 6. In nucleotides, the CDR3 is TGTGCCAGCAGCTTAGATTTGGCGGGGGTCTCCTACGAGCAGTACTTC. Its translation is CASSLDLAGVSYEQYF.

This chain links TRBV5-1 with TRBJ2-7; tentative D call: TRBD2 (5 bases). This CDR3 has 15 residues. V was trimmed by 0 bases and J by 4 bases, leaving 14 bases between them. Germline CDR1 reads SGHRS; CDR2 reads YFSETQ. In DNA form, the CDR3 reads TGCGCCAGCAGCTTGGCGTGGACTGCACAATACGAGCAGTACTTC. This translates into CASSLAWTAQYEQYF.

The chain couples TRBV14 to TRBJ1-5; no clear D gene. Germline CDR1 is SGHDN and CDR2 is FVKESK. Trimming took 0 bases from V and 6 from J, leaving 6 bases between them. This CDR3 contains 13 residues. CDR3 region: CASSQDHGQPQHF. CDR3 DNA sequence: TGTGCCAGCAGCCAAGATCACGGTCAGCCCCAGCATTTT.

This clone was observed a few times. The chain uses TRBV10-1 and TRBJ2-1, with no clear D. The CDR3 has 16 amino acids. Trimming removed 3 bases from V and 1 base from J, with 13 bases in between. Germline lookup yields CDR1 WNHNN and CDR2 SYGVQD (reference sequence). The CDR3 sequence: CASSDLGVNSYNEQFF. The DNA of the CDR3 is TGCGCCAGCAGTGATCTCGGAGTGAATTCCTACAATGAGCAGTTCTTC.